Listed here are 17 T cell receptor beta chains from one sample, sequenced in a study of blood T cell repertoires in COVID-19. Sequencing used immunoSEQ multiplex PCR; TCRdb keeps in-frame clones, though not all of them. The repertoire holds over 200,000 clones, with more than 85% as singletons. Sequencing was done on a sample of peripheral blood. Receptors were obtained from a person under 35 with COVID-19, enrolled during active disease.

The sample holds one count of this clone. V gene TRBV7-9 combines with J gene TRBJ2-7; the D is unclear. There are 14 residues in the CDR3. V was clipped by 5 bases and J by 6 bases, with 17 bases between them. The germline gives CDR1 SEHNR, CDR2 FQNEAQ (reference sequence). CDR3 DNA sequence: TGTGCCAGCAGCAATGATATTTTGAGTAGCGAGCAGTACTTC. Protein product: CASSNDILSSEQYF.

This clone occurred a few times. CDR3 loop: CASREGTGGFYGYTF. As DNA, the CDR3 is TGCGCCAGCAGGGAGGGGACAGGGGGCTTCTATGGCTACACCTTC. The V gene is TRBV5-1, the J gene TRBJ1-2; 12 nucleotides align to TRBD1. Germline assignment: CDR1 SGHRS and CDR2 YFSETQ. Trimming cost V 5 bases and J 4 bases; bases outside gene matches: 6. The CDR3 is 15 residues long.

V and J are TRBV6-5 and TRBJ2-7; TRBD1 is a possible D gene (6 bases). Germline CDR1 and CDR2: MNHEY and SVGAGI. The CDR3 loop spans 13 amino acids. The V end lost 6 bases, the J end lost 3 bases, and 12 bases lay between the germline ends. Written as DNA, the CDR3 is TGTGCCAGCAGGCCGGGACAATTCTACGAGCAGTACTTC. Amino acid sequence: CASRPGQFYEQYF.

This clone was recorded only once. This rearrangement joins TRBV28 to TRBJ1-4, with TRBD1 as a possible D gene (6 bases). CDR3 length: 14 amino acids. CDR1 is MDHEN, CDR2 SYDVKM, per germline. V shed 8 bases and J shed 8 bases, with 18 bases lying between them. CDR3 amino acids: CASRRGRGGEKLFF. The CDR3 nucleotides read TGTGCCAGCCGTCGGGGCAGGGGTGGGGAAAAACTGTTTTTT.

The rearrangement joins TRBV18 to TRBJ2-5; 9 positions agree with TRBD2. Trimming cost V 5 bases and J 5 bases; bases outside gene matches: 6. Germline CDR1 reads KGHSH; CDR2 reads LQKENI. This CDR3 has 14 amino acids. The CDR3 protein is CASSLAGAVETQYF. In nucleotides, the CDR3 is TGTGCCAGCTCATTAGCGGGAGCCGTCGAGACCCAGTACTTC.

The gene calls are TRBV2 and TRBJ2-5; D gene uncertain. CDR1 is SNHLY and CDR2 is FYNNEI in the germline V gene. V lost 8 bases, J lost 4 bases, and 14 bases lay in between. The CDR3 loop spans 13 amino acids. The CDR3 DNA sequence: TGTGCCAGCTTATACAACTCGGGAGAGACCCAGTACTTC. Amino acid sequence: CASLYNSGETQYF.

The chain employs TRBV7-2 and TRBJ2-3, with D maybe TRBD1 (5 bases). This CDR3 is 16 amino acids long. The V and J ends lost 1 base and 0 bases respectively, with 11 bases between them. From germline, CDR1 is SGHTA and CDR2 FQGNSA. For the CDR3, the DNA is TGTGCCAGCAGCTTAGGGACACTGTTTAGCACAGATACGCAGTATTTT. Residues: CASSLGTLFSTDTQYF.

The chain couples TRBV2 to TRBJ2-5; D may be TRBD2 (6 bases). Germline loops: CDR1 SNHLY, CDR2 FYNNEI. The CDR3 sequence is 13 residues long. V gave up 6 bases and J gave up 5 bases, with 13 bases separating them. The CDR3 DNA reads as TGTGCCAGCAGATCCCGGGGGATGGAGACCCAGTACTTC. It translates to CASRSRGMETQYF. The whole variable domain, remainder taken from reference TRBV2 and TRBJ2-5, is EPEVTQTPSHQVTQMGQEVILRCVPISNHLYFYWYRQILGQKVEFLVSFYNNEISEKSEIFDDQFSVERPDGSNFTLKIRSTKLEDSAMYFCASRSRGMETQYFGPGTRLLVL.

This chain joins TRBV10-2 and TRBJ2-1, with 7 bases matching TRBD2. J gave up 0 bases and V 4 bases, and 3 bases lay outside the gene matches. The germline gives CDR1 WSHSY, CDR2 SAAADI. The CDR3 has 15 amino acids. The CDR3 here is CASSAGTTSYNEQFF. DNA for the CDR3: TGCGCCAGCAGTGCCGGGACTACCTCCTACAATGAGCAGTTCTTC.

This chain connects TRBV5-6 to TRBJ2-5; tentative D call: TRBD1 (6 bases). There are 15 residues in the CDR3. V dropped 3 bases and J dropped 7 bases, with 19 bases sitting between them. Germline V gives CDR1 SGHDT, CDR2 YYEEEE. CDR3 nucleotides: TGTGCCAGCAGCTATGGATACAGGGCCCTCGGGACCCAGTACTTC. As protein: CASSYGYRALGTQYF.

This rearrangement joins TRBV25-1 to TRBJ2-2; 7 nucleotides match TRBD1. Per the germline V gene, CDR1 is MGHDK and CDR2 is SYGVNS. V shed 3 bases, J shed 7 bases, and the junction held 11 bases outside the gene matches. This CDR3 is 16 amino acids long. The CDR3 loop reads CASSDSWDRTLGELFF. The CDR3 DNA follows: TGTGCCAGCAGTGATTCCTGGGACAGAACTCTCGGGGAGCTGTTTTTT. Looking up the rest from reference TRBV25-1 and TRBJ2-2 gives the full variable domain: EADIYQTPRYLVIGTGKKITLECSQTMGHDKMYWYQQDPGMELHLIHYSYGVNSTEKGDLSSESTVSRIRTEHFPLTLESARPSHTSQYLCASSDSWDRTLGELFFGEGSRLTVL.

The rearrangement uses TRBV2 and TRBJ1-2; 10 positions agree with TRBD1. The length of the CDR3 is 14 residues. Germline values: CDR1 SNHLY, CDR2 FYNNEI. Losses at the gene ends were 4 bases for V and 8 bases for J; bases not matched to a gene: 7. This CDR3 is CASSGQGQGTGYTF. Written as DNA, the CDR3 is TGTGCCAGCAGTGGACAGGGACAGGGGACCGGCTACACCTTC.

The genes are TRBV11-2 and TRBJ1-5; the D gene is possibly TRBD1 (5 bases). The germline V gene encodes CDR1 SGHAT and CDR2 FQNNGV. The CDR3 spans 15 residues. V lost 1 base, J lost 7 bases, and 14 bases lay in between. CDR3 nucleotide sequence: TGTGCCAGCAGCTTAGCTGCGGGGCTAGAACAGCCCCAGCATTTT. It encodes CASSLAAGLEQPQHF.

V is TRBV9 and J is TRBJ2-6; 7 nucleotides line up with TRBD1. The length of the CDR3 is 15 residues. V lost 3 bases to trimming and J lost 2 bases; unmatched junction nucleotides: 2. Germline lookup yields CDR1 SGDLS and CDR2 YYNGEE. CDR3 sequence reads: CASSAQGAGANVLTF. DNA of the CDR3: TGTGCCAGCAGCGCGCAGGGGGCTGGGGCCAACGTCCTGACTTTC.

This clone was seen only once. The chain is built from TRBV2 and TRBJ1-4; D not certain. The V end was cut by 1 base, the J end by 11 bases, with 5 bases between. CDR1 is SNHLY, CDR2 FYNNEI, per germline. The CDR3 contains 11 residues. The CDR3 nucleotides are TGTGCCAGCAGTGAAGTGAGGAAACTGTTTTTT. Its translation is CASSEVRKLFF.

This clone was seen a few times. The CDR3 spells CAISEAGGEVAFF. The CDR3 coding sequence is TGTGCCATCAGTGAGGCGGGGGGGGAGGTCGCTTTCTTT. The rearrangement uses TRBV10-3 and TRBJ1-1; D perhaps matches TRBD1 (5 bases). This CDR3 comprises 13 residues. V dropped 2 bases and J dropped 11 bases, with 15 bases sitting between them. Germline values: CDR1 ENHRY, CDR2 SYGVKD.

The chain is built from TRBV28 and TRBJ1-1; D perhaps matches TRBD1 (6 bases). This CDR3 is 16 amino acids long. Germline lookup yields CDR1 MDHEN and CDR2 SYDVKM. V was clipped by 2 bases and J by 1 base, with 14 bases between them. CDR3: CASSLKKGTQNTEAFF. CDR3 sequence (DNA): TGTGCCAGCAGTTTAAAAAAGGGGACACAGAACACTGAAGCTTTCTTT.